The 8 T cell receptor beta chains in this list originate from one sample, sequenced in a study of cytomegalovirus exposure and HLA in healthy donors. The PCR employed 60 Vbeta primers together with 13 Jbeta primers. Assay: immunoSEQ multiplex PCR; the TCRdb copy retains only in-frame clones and omits some. The sample contains roughly 100,000 clones, under 80% of which appear only once. The sequenced sample consisted of PBMCs. These TCRs come from a middle-aged woman in good health and CMV-seropositive.

The CDR3 nucleotides read TGTGCCAGCAGTCTCTGGGGGGGAACAGATACGCAGTATTTT. The encoded protein is CASSLWGGTDTQYF. This rearrangement joins TRBV6-1 to TRBJ2-3; 7 nucleotides agree with TRBD2. The V gene end was trimmed by 5 bases and the J gene end by 3 bases; junction bases not matched to a gene: 5. CDR1 MNHNS and CDR2 SASEGT come from the germline V gene. The CDR3 loop spans 14 amino acids.

The gene calls are TRBV18 and TRBJ2-7; 15 nucleotides match TRBD2. CDR1 KGHSH and CDR2 LQKENI come from the germline V gene. J was trimmed by 7 bases and V by 2 bases; bases with no gene match: 3. This CDR3 region has 15 residues. The CDR3 nucleotides are TGTGCCAGCTCACCAGCTGGGACTAGCGGGGGGGAGCAGTACTTC. It translates to CASSPAGTSGGEQYF.

In DNA, the CDR3 is TGTGCCAGCAGTGAGATACAAGGGGCCGAGCAGTACTTC. It is translated as CASSEIQGAEQYF. The chain couples TRBV2 to TRBJ2-7, with D possibly TRBD1 on 5 matching bases. Germline values: CDR1 SNHLY, CDR2 FYNNEI. Trimming took 3 bases from V and 6 from J, leaving 12 bases between them. The CDR3 has 13 residues.

This sequence joins TRBV9 and TRBJ1-2; a possible D gene is TRBD1 (6 bases). There are 13 residues in the CDR3. CDR1 and CDR2 (germline): SGDLS, YYNGEE. Trimming stripped 2 bases from V and 2 bases from J, with 7 bases between. The CDR3 sequence is CASSVDRNYGYTF. DNA for the CDR3: TGTGCCAGCAGCGTGGACAGAAACTATGGCTACACCTTC.

The V gene is TRBV7-2, the J gene TRBJ1-3; D gene unclear. The CDR3 contains 15 residues. Germline-derived CDR1 and CDR2 are SGHTA and FQGNSA. With 3 bases removed from V and 1 base from J, the gap between germline ends came to 10 bases. The CDR3 DNA reads as TGTGCCAGCAGCTTCAATACTTGGTCTGGAAACACCATATATTTT. Translating it yields CASSFNTWSGNTIYF.

The chain combines TRBV28 with TRBJ2-7; 8 bases line up with TRBD2. There are 12 residues in the CDR3. With V trimmed by 6 bases and J by 2 bases, 0 bases remained unmatched. CDR1 and CDR2 (germline): MDHEN, SYDVKM. The CDR3 protein is CASSGGAYEQYF. In DNA form, the CDR3 reads TGTGCCAGCAGCGGGGGGGCCTACGAGCAGTACTTC. Based on the CDR3 plus reference TRBV28 and TRBJ2-7, the full variable domain is DVKVTQSSRYLVKRTGEKVFLECVQDMDHENMFWYRQDPGLGLRLIYFSYDVKMKEKGDIPEGYSVSREKKERFSLILESASTNQTSMYLCASSGGAYEQYFGPGTRLTVT.

V usage is TRBV6-1 and J usage is TRBJ1-5; no definite D call. V was trimmed by 3 bases and J by 4 bases, leaving 13 bases between them. The CDR3 has 15 residues. Germline CDR1 MNHNS, CDR2 SASEGT. In nucleotides, the CDR3 is TGTGCCAGCAGTGATCCGGGAAATGGGAATCAGCCCCAGCATTTT. This gives the protein CASSDPGNGNQPQHF.

This clone was counted a single time. V and J are TRBV11-3 and TRBJ2-7; possible D gene TRBD1, 5 bases. There are 15 residues in the CDR3. CDR1 SGHNT and CDR2 YENEEA come from the germline V gene. V was pared by 1 base and J by 6 bases, with 16 bases between. CDR3 amino acids: CASSLGRGESREQYF. The CDR3 DNA sequence: TGTGCCAGCAGCTTAGGTAGGGGCGAAAGTCGCGAGCAGTACTTC.